These 4 T cell receptor beta chains were sequenced from one sample in a study of blood T cell repertoires in COVID-19. This table comes from immunoSEQ multiplex PCR, and its TCRdb copy is limited to in-frame clones, with some not included. Counted here are 80,000 to 130,000 clones, roughly 90% occurring once; the ten biggest clones make up 5% to 7%. Sequencing input: peripheral blood. All receptors come from a man in his 70s with acute or convalescent COVID-19.

This clone has only one observation. The V call is TRBV27, the J call TRBJ2-7; 8 nucleotides agree with TRBD1. V dropped 3 bases and J dropped 1; count of bases not matched to a gene: 5. Germline assignment: CDR1 MNHEY and CDR2 SMNVEV (reference sequence). This CDR3 has 15 residues. DNA for the CDR3: TGTGCCAGCAGTTTTCGAGACAGGGGTTCCTACGAGCAGTACTTC. Protein sequence: CASSFRDRGSYEQYF.

This chain connects TRBV27 to TRBJ2-1, with TRBD1 as a possible D gene (6 bases). The germline V gene has CDR1 MNHEY and CDR2 SMNVEV (reference sequence). The CDR3 covers 14 residues. Trimming shortened V by 2 bases and J by 2 bases, and 7 bases separated the two germline ends. The CDR3 DNA reads TGTGCCAGCAGTTTAGGGGGCGCCTACAATGAGCAGTTCTTC. It yields the protein CASSLGGAYNEQFF.

This clone was seen only once. This chain connects TRBV7-9 to TRBJ1-1; 8 bases are a match to TRBD1. Germline CDR1 SEHNR, CDR2 FQNEAQ (reference sequence). The CDR3 loop spans 16 amino acids. Trimming at V came to 5 bases and at J to 0 bases, leaving 8 bases not matched to a gene. The CDR3 DNA is TGTGCCAGCAGCCAGGAGGACAGGGCCCTGAACACTGAAGCTTTCTTT. Residues: CASSQEDRALNTEAFF. Based on the CDR3 plus reference TRBV7-9 and TRBJ1-1, the full variable domain is DTGVSQNPRHKITKRGQNVTFRCDPISEHNRLYWYRQTLGQGPEFLTYFQNEAQLEKSRLLSDRFSAERPKGSFSTLEIQRTEQGDSAMYLCASSQEDRALNTEAFFGQGTRLTVV.

CDR3 sequence reads: CASSELDGGAHNEQFF. CDR3 DNA: TGCGCCAGCAGTGAGCTCGACGGGGGGGCTCACAATGAGCAGTTCTTC. The chain links TRBV10-1 to TRBJ2-1; 8 bases are a match to TRBD2. Germline CDR1 is WNHNN and CDR2 is SYGVQD (reference sequence). The CDR3 contains 16 residues. After removal of 2 bases from V and 5 bases from J, the junction contained 8 bases not matched to a gene.